The clone carrying this T cell receptor beta chain appeared a few times. The target antigen is unknown. The data are from a study of beta chain features in type 1 diabetes. Regarding the study as a whole: For type 1 diabetes patients, VDJ junctions showed fewer insertions and more deletions. Shorter TCRB CDR3s, moderately but significantly so, were found in Type 1 diabetes patients in all four CD4+ subsets.

The CDR3 runs 15 residues. Germline V gives CDR1 SGHNT, CDR2 YYREEE (reference sequence). Trimming took 4 bases from V and 7 from J; bases not matched to a gene: 6. Expressed TCRB transcripts were sequenced because the entire RNA isolate underwent reverse transcription. About 4 million reads was the average for naive, central memory and regulatory T cell samples. Some clones are missing from TCRdb's copy, which holds only in-frame ones; the method was immunoSEQ multiplex PCR. The sample holds 150,000 to 190,000 clones; about 9.3% are singletons and the top ten take 0.5%. The receptor's source is a young man with type 1 diabetes. V and J are TRBV5-4 and TRBJ2-5, with 14 bases identical to TRBD2. Sequenced: central memory CD4+ T cells from blood. This CDR3 is CASSEGLAGVGTQYF. CDR3 sequence (DNA): TGTGCCAGCAGCGAGGGACTAGCGGGAGTGGGGACCCAGTACTTC.